The 2 T cell receptor beta chains presented below share a single source sample, sequenced in a study of blood T cell repertoires in COVID-19 (dated by TCRdb to the early 2020s). Library preparation was by the immunoSEQ multiplex PCR assay. TCRdb mirrors the immuneACCESS table, restricted to in-frame sequences. Some clones are absent from its copies; in checked studies, under half trace to an unresolved V gene, and the reason for the others is unknown. This sample lists around 20,000 clones; roughly 86% were detected once. The top ten clonotypes cover roughly 8% of the sample. Material for sequencing was peripheral blood. The receptor source for this set is a human donor in a cohort sampled during active COVID-19. The donor label of this sample is uncertain.

This chain's CDR3 is CASSKVGSGGIQTGELFF. CDR3 DNA sequence: TGTGCCAGCAGCAAAGTGGGTAGCGGGGGGATACAAACCGGGGAGCTGTTTTTT. The chain uses TRBV21-1 and TRBJ2-2; the D call TRBD2 from the table was never checked on the DNA. TRBV21-1 is recorded as a pseudogene. This CDR3 is 18 amino acids long.

This chain joins TRBV24-1 and TRBJ2-3, with D uncertain. The length of the CDR3 is 15 residues. With 5 bases removed from V and 0 bases from J, the gap between germline ends came to 11 bases. The germline gives CDR1 KGHDR, CDR2 SFDVKD. DNA of the CDR3: TGTGCCACCAGTGGAAGGCAGGCTAGCACAGATACGCAGTATTTT. Its protein product is CATSGRQASTDTQYF.